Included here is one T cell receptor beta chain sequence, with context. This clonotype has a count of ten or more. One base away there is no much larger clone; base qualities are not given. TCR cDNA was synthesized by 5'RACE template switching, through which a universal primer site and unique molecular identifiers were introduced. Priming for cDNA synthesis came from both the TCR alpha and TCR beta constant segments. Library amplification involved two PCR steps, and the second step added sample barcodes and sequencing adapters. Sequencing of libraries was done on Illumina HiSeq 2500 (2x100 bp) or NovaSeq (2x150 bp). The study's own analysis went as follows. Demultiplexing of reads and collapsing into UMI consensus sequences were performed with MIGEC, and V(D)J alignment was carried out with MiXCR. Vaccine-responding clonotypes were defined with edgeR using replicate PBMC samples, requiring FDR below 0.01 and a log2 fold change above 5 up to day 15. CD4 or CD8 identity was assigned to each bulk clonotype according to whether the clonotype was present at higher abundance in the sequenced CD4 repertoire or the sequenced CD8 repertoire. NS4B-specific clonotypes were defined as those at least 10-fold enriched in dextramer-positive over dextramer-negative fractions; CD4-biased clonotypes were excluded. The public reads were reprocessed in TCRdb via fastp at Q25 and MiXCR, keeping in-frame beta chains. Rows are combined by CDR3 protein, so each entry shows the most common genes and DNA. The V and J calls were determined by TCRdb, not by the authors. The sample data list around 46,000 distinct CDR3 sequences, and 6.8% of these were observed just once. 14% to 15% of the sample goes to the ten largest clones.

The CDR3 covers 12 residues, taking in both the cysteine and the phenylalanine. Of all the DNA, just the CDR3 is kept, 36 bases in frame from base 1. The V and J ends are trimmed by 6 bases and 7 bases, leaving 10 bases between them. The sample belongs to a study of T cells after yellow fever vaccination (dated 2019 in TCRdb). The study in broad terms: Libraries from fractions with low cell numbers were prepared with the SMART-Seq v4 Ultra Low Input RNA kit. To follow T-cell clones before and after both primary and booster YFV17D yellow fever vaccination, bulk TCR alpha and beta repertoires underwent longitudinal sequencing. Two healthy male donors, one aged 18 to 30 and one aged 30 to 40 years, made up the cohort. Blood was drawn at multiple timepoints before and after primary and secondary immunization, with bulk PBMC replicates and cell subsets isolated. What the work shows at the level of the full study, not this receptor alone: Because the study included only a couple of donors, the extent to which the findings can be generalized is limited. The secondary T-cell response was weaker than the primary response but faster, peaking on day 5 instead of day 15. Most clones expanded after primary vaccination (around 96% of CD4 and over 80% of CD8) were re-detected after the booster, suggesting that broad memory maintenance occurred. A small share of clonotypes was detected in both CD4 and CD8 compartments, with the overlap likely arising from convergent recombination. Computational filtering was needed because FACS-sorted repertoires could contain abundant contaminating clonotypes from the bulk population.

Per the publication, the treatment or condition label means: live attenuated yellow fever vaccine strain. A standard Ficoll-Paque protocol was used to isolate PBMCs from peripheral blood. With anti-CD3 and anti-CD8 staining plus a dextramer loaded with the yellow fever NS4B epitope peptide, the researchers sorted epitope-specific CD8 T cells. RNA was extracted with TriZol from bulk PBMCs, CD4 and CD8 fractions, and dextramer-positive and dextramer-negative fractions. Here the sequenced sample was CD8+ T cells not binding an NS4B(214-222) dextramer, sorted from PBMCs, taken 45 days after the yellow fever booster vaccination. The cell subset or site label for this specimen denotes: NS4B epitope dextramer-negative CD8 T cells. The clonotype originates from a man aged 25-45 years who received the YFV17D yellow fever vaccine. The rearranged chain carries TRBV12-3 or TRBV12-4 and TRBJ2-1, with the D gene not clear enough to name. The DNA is TGTGCCAGCAGCCCTAATTCTAATGAGCAGTTCTTC. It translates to CASSPNSNEQFF.